A selection of T cell receptor beta chains follows, all from one sample in a study of blood T cell repertoires in COVID-19. Clones were read by immunoSEQ multiplex PCR, and TCRdb kept only the in-frame ones, dropping some. There are 360,000 or so clones in the sample; over 85% occur only once, and less than 2% lies in the top ten. Specimen: PBMCs or T cells enriched from blood (not recorded which). The source is a woman aged 25 to 39 who had recovered from COVID-19. CDR3s include the opening cysteine and the closing phenylalanine or tryptophan. A D gene is named only where the DNA matches it firmly. Expanded clones get a size class; other rows say once, few or many, or leave the size out.

d_gene: NA
j_gene: TRBJ1-2
v_gene: TRBV3-1/TRBV3-2
abundance: NA
CDR3aa: CASSPNGGANYGYTF
CDR3nt: TGTGCCAGCAGCCCTAATGGAGGGGCGAACTATGGCTACACCTTC

d_gene: NA
j_gene: TRBJ1-5
v_gene: TRBV19
abundance: NA
CDR3aa: CASSRQDDQPQHF
CDR3nt: TGTGCCAGTAGTCGACAGGATGATCAGCCCCAGCATTTT

d_gene: NA
j_gene: TRBJ2-7
v_gene: TRBV20-1
abundance: NA
CDR3aa: CSASSSGKHEQYF
CDR3nt: TGCAGTGCCAGTAGCTCCGGGAAGCACGAGCAGTACTTC

d_gene: NA
j_gene: TRBJ1-2
v_gene: TRBV7-9
abundance: once
CDR3aa: CASSLIGQDYGYTF
CDR3nt: TGTGCCAGCAGCTTAATCGGTCAGGATTATGGCTACACCTTC

d_gene: TRBD2
j_gene: TRBJ2-1
v_gene: TRBV27
abundance: NA
CDR3aa: CASSLGVLAGGYEQFF
CDR3nt: TGTGCCAGCAGTTTAGGGGTACTAGCGGGAGGTTATGAGCAGTTCTTC

d_gene: NA
j_gene: TRBJ1-1
v_gene: TRBV30
abundance: NA
CDR3aa: CAWSVGTEAFF
CDR3nt: TGTGCCTGGAGTGTTGGGACAGAAGCTTTCTTT

d_gene: NA
j_gene: TRBJ2-7
v_gene: TRBV5-4
abundance: NA
CDR3aa: CASSLSQAALSYEQYF
CDR3nt: TGTGCCAGCAGCCTCTCTCAAGCGGCTCTCTCCTACGAGCAGTACTTC

d_gene: NA
j_gene: TRBJ1-6
v_gene: TRBV7-2
abundance: NA
CDR3aa: CASSLGVNSPLHF
CDR3nt: TGTGCCAGCAGCTTAGGAGTTAATTCACCCCTCCACTTT

d_gene: TRBD1
j_gene: TRBJ2-7
v_gene: TRBV7-9
abundance: NA
CDR3aa: CASSPSDRDHEQYF
CDR3nt: TGTGCCAGCAGCCCATCGGACAGGGACCACGAGCAGTACTTC

d_gene: TRBD2
j_gene: TRBJ2-2
v_gene: TRBV15
abundance: NA
CDR3aa: CATSPASGIGELFF
CDR3nt: TGTGCCACCAGCCCAGCTAGCGGGATCGGGGAGCTGTTTTTT

d_gene: NA
j_gene: TRBJ2-2
v_gene: TRBV7-3
abundance: NA
CDR3aa: CASSLTRSNTGELFF
CDR3nt: TGTGCCAGCAGCTTAACGCGGTCGAACACCGGGGAGCTGTTTTTT

d_gene: NA
j_gene: TRBJ1-3
v_gene: TRBV28
abundance: NA
CDR3aa: CASRTTIRGNTIYF
CDR3nt: TGTGCCAGCAGGACAACAATCCGGGGAAACACCATATATTTT

d_gene: NA
j_gene: TRBJ1-5
v_gene: TRBV2
abundance: NA
CDR3aa: CASSATGFGNQPQHF
CDR3nt: TGTGCCAGCAGTGCGACAGGTTTCGGCAATCAGCCCCAGCATTTT

d_gene: NA
j_gene: TRBJ1-2
v_gene: TRBV4-1
abundance: NA
CDR3aa: CASSQDRTAFYGYTF
CDR3nt: TGCGCCAGCAGCCAAGATCGTACAGCCTTCTATGGCTACACCTTC

d_gene: NA
j_gene: TRBJ1-1
v_gene: TRBV19
abundance: NA
CDR3aa: CASSYTGLANTEAFF
CDR3nt: TGTGCCAGTAGCTATACAGGGCTCGCGAACACTGAAGCTTTCTTT

d_gene: TRBD1
j_gene: TRBJ1-1
v_gene: TRBV6-5
abundance: NA
CDR3aa: CASSLGQGLGGAFF
CDR3nt: TGTGCCAGCAGCCTGGGACAGGGCCTAGGTGGAGCTTTCTTT

d_gene: NA
j_gene: TRBJ2-1
v_gene: TRBV18
abundance: NA
CDR3aa: CASSPTTSYNEQFF
CDR3nt: TGTGCCAGCTCACCCACGACTTCCTACAATGAGCAGTTCTTC

d_gene: NA
j_gene: TRBJ1-5
v_gene: TRBV7-9
abundance: NA
CDR3aa: CASSPPGQSSNQPQHF
CDR3nt: TGTGCCAGCAGCCCGCCCGGACAGTCTAGCAATCAGCCCCAGCATTTT

d_gene: NA
j_gene: TRBJ1-1
v_gene: TRBV29-1
abundance: NA
CDR3aa: CSVEARFGTEAFF
CDR3nt: TGCAGCGTTGAGGCCCGCTTTGGCACTGAAGCTTTCTTT

d_gene: NA
j_gene: TRBJ1-6
v_gene: TRBV7-2
abundance: once
CDR3aa: CASSASYNSPLHF
CDR3nt: TGTGCCAGCTCCGCCAGTTATAATTCACCCCTCCACTTT

d_gene: TRBD1
j_gene: TRBJ2-7
v_gene: TRBV5-1
abundance: NA
CDR3aa: CASSLGQGADEQYF
CDR3nt: TGCGCCAGCAGCTTAGGACAGGGAGCTGACGAGCAGTACTTC

d_gene: NA
j_gene: TRBJ2-2
v_gene: TRBV24-1
abundance: NA
CDR3aa: CATRETGTAGELFF
CDR3nt: TGTGCCACCAGAGAAACAGGGACCGCCGGGGAGCTGTTTTTT

d_gene: TRBD2
j_gene: TRBJ2-5
v_gene: TRBV3-1/TRBV3-2
abundance: NA
CDR3aa: CASSQDRGLASVGETQYF
CDR3nt: TGTGCCAGCAGCCAAGATCGCGGACTAGCGTCAGTGGGGGAGACCCAGTACTTC

d_gene: NA
j_gene: TRBJ1-1
v_gene: TRBV20-1
abundance: NA
CDR3aa: CSAMPQIEAFF
CDR3nt: TGCAGTGCTATGCCGCAGATTGAAGCTTTCTTT

d_gene: TRBD2
j_gene: TRBJ2-7
v_gene: TRBV7-8
abundance: NA
CDR3aa: CASSSRTSRVDEQYF
CDR3nt: TGTGCCAGCAGCAGCCGGACTAGCCGTGTCGACGAGCAGTACTTC

d_gene: TRBD2
j_gene: TRBJ2-3
v_gene: TRBV19
abundance: NA
CDR3aa: CASSIVEITSGGISDTQYF
CDR3nt: TGTGCCAGTAGTATAGTAGAGATAACTAGCGGGGGGATATCAGATACGCAGTATTTT

d_gene: NA
j_gene: TRBJ2-7
v_gene: TRBV21-1
abundance: NA
CDR3aa: CASSNRDRPLYEQYF
CDR3nt: TGTGCCAGCAGCAATAGGGACAGGCCCCTCTACGAGCAGTACTTC

d_gene: NA
j_gene: TRBJ2-6
v_gene: TRBV5-5
abundance: NA
CDR3aa: CASSLDVPAGANVLTF
CDR3nt: TGTGCCAGCAGCTTGGATGTTCCGGCTGGGGCCAACGTCCTGACTTTC

d_gene: TRBD1
j_gene: TRBJ1-2
v_gene: TRBV5-1
abundance: NA
CDR3aa: CASSSGVGQDYGYTF
CDR3nt: TGCGCCAGCAGCTCTGGGGTGGGACAGGACTATGGCTACACCTTC

d_gene: TRBD1
j_gene: TRBJ1-4
v_gene: TRBV5-8
abundance: NA
CDR3aa: CASSTGQGPEKLFF
CDR3nt: TGTGCCAGCAGCACAGGACAGGGACCTGAAAAACTGTTTTTT

d_gene: NA
j_gene: TRBJ2-2
v_gene: TRBV5-8
abundance: once
CDR3aa: CASSLNGQNTGELFF
CDR3nt: TGTGCCAGCAGCTTGAATGGACAGAACACCGGGGAGCTGTTTTTT

d_gene: TRBD1
j_gene: TRBJ1-4
v_gene: TRBV3-1/TRBV3-2
abundance: NA
CDR3aa: CASSPGKGAWEKLFF
CDR3nt: TGTGCCAGCAGCCCCGGGAAGGGGGCCTGGGAAAAACTGTTTTTT

d_gene: TRBD1
j_gene: TRBJ2-2
v_gene: TRBV24-1
abundance: NA
CDR3aa: CATSTSDRANTGELFF
CDR3nt: TGTGCCACCAGTACGTCAGACAGGGCGAACACCGGGGAGCTGTTTTTT

d_gene: NA
j_gene: TRBJ1-5
v_gene: TRBV16
abundance: NA
CDR3aa: CASSQSFVRVSNQPQHF
CDR3nt: TGTGCCAGCAGCCAATCTTTTGTCAGGGTTAGCAATCAGCCCCAGCATTTT

d_gene: TRBD1
j_gene: TRBJ1-2
v_gene: TRBV11-2
abundance: NA
CDR3aa: CASSLVGQGASGYTF
CDR3nt: TGTGCCAGCAGCTTAGTGGGCCAGGGGGCGAGCGGCTACACCTTC

d_gene: TRBD1
j_gene: TRBJ1-2
v_gene: TRBV28
abundance: NA
CDR3aa: CASRRQGSYGYTF
CDR3nt: TGTGCCAGCAGGCGACAGGGCTCCTATGGCTACACCTTC

d_gene: TRBD2
j_gene: TRBJ2-1
v_gene: TRBV7-2
abundance: NA
CDR3aa: CASSLWRLADYNEQFF
CDR3nt: TGTGCCAGCAGCTTATGGAGGCTAGCGGATTACAATGAGCAGTTCTTC

d_gene: NA
j_gene: TRBJ1-2
v_gene: TRBV9
abundance: NA
CDR3aa: CASSVEPRHHNYGYTF
CDR3nt: TGTGCCAGCAGCGTAGAGCCACGACATCACAACTATGGCTACACCTTC

d_gene: NA
j_gene: TRBJ1-5
v_gene: TRBV24-1
abundance: NA
CDR3aa: CATSDSTGYSNQPQHF
CDR3nt: TGTGCCACCAGTGATTCAACAGGTTATAGCAATCAGCCCCAGCATTTT

d_gene: NA
j_gene: TRBJ2-3
v_gene: TRBV7-9
abundance: NA
CDR3aa: CASSLGFTAQGISPDTQYF
CDR3nt: TGTGCCAGCAGCTTAGGTTTCACGGCGCAGGGAATTTCTCCAGATACGCAGTATTTT

d_gene: TRBD1
j_gene: TRBJ2-1
v_gene: TRBV28
abundance: NA
CDR3aa: CASSFGQGVTTGEQFF
CDR3nt: TGTGCCAGCAGTTTTGGTCAGGGGGTGACTACAGGTGAGCAGTTCTTC

d_gene: TRBD2
j_gene: TRBJ2-2
v_gene: TRBV19
abundance: NA
CDR3aa: CASSITSGNTGELFF
CDR3nt: TGTGCCAGTAGTATAACTAGCGGGAACACCGGGGAGCTGTTTTTT

d_gene: NA
j_gene: TRBJ2-7
v_gene: TRBV28
abundance: few
CDR3aa: CASSFGTTYEQYF
CDR3nt: TGTGCCAGCAGTTTCGGGACAACCTACGAGCAGTACTTC

d_gene: TRBD1
j_gene: TRBJ1-5
v_gene: TRBV5-4
abundance: NA
CDR3aa: CASSPGTGFGNQPQHF
CDR3nt: TGTGCCAGCAGCCCCGGGACAGGGTTTGGAAATCAGCCCCAGCATTTT

d_gene: TRBD1
j_gene: TRBJ1-6
v_gene: TRBV27
abundance: NA
CDR3aa: CASSHLQGAGDSPLHF
CDR3nt: TGTGCCAGCAGTCACCTACAGGGGGCAGGGGATTCACCCCTCCACTTT

d_gene: NA
j_gene: TRBJ2-4
v_gene: TRBV27
abundance: NA
CDR3aa: CASSFSSENIQYF
CDR3nt: TGTGCCAGCAGTTTTTCTAGCGAAAACATTCAGTACTTC

d_gene: NA
j_gene: TRBJ1-4
v_gene: TRBV19
abundance: NA
CDR3aa: CASSIRGMGDEKLFF
CDR3nt: TGTGCCAGTAGTATACGGGGGATGGGGGATGAAAAACTGTTTTTT

d_gene: TRBD2
j_gene: TRBJ2-1
v_gene: TRBV6-4
abundance: NA
CDR3aa: CASRSTSGGSYNEQFF
CDR3nt: TGTGCCAGCAGAAGCACTAGCGGGGGGAGTTACAATGAGCAGTTCTTC

d_gene: TRBD2
j_gene: TRBJ2-7
v_gene: TRBV6-1
abundance: NA
CDR3aa: CASSAAAAGGPYEQYF
CDR3nt: TGTGCCAGCAGTGCGGCCGCCGCGGGAGGGCCCTACGAGCAGTACTTC

d_gene: TRBD1
j_gene: TRBJ1-2
v_gene: TRBV7-2
abundance: NA
CDR3aa: CASSLASGQPYGYTF
CDR3nt: TGTGCCAGCAGCTTAGCGTCGGGACAGCCCTATGGCTACACCTTC

d_gene: NA
j_gene: TRBJ2-5
v_gene: TRBV7-2
abundance: NA
CDR3aa: CASSLGLGVGETQYF
CDR3nt: TGTGCCAGCAGCTTAGGCCTGGGAGTGGGTGAGACCCAGTACTTC

d_gene: NA
j_gene: TRBJ2-7
v_gene: TRBV28
abundance: NA
CDR3aa: CASSLRQTYIYEQYF
CDR3nt: TGTGCCAGCAGTTTAAGACAGACCTATATCTACGAGCAGTACTTC

d_gene: TRBD2
j_gene: TRBJ2-3
v_gene: TRBV7-2
abundance: NA
CDR3aa: CASSYQRGNTDTQYF
CDR3nt: TGTGCCAGCTCCTACCAGCGGGGTAACACAGATACGCAGTATTTT

d_gene: NA
j_gene: TRBJ2-7
v_gene: TRBV5-4
abundance: NA
CDR3aa: CASAARDGNDEQYF
CDR3nt: TGTGCCAGCGCGGCACGGGATGGGAACGACGAGCAGTACTTC